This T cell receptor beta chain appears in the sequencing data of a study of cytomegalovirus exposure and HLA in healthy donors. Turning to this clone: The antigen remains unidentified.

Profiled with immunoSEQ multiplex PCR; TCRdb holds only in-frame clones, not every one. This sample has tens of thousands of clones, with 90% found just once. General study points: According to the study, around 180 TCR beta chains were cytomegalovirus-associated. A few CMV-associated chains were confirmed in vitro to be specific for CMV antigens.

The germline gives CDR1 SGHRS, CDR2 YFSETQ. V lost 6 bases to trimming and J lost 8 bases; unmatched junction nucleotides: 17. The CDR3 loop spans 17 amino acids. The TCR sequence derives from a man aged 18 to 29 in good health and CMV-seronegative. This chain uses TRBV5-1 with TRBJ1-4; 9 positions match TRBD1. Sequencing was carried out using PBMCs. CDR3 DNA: TGCGCCAGCACCTCGACAGGGGGATCGATTCCGGGAGAAAAACTGTTTTTT. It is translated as CASTSTGGSIPGEKLFF.